The clone carrying this T cell receptor beta chain was seen a few times. This entry comes from a study of CD8 T cells in Susac syndrome. An amount of RNA that ranged from roughly 0.45 to 1 ug was reverse transcribed with random hexamers. TCRdb recomputed calls from the immunoSEQ multiplex PCR reads with MiXCR, one row per CDR3 protein. The repertoire has about 130,000 distinct CDR3 sequences, over 75% of them found once; the top ten carry roughly 0.48%. CDR1 is MNHNS, CDR2 SASEGT, per germline. The CDR3 totals 13 residues. Trimming left V 2 bases short and J 3 bases short, with 8 bases between. This chain connects TRBV6-1 to TRBJ2-7; D gene ambiguous. The sequence was obtained from a human donor with multiple sclerosis. Sequencing was done on a sample of CD8+ T cells from PBMCs. In DNA form, the CDR3 reads TGTGCCAGCAGTGAAACAGAGTTCTACGAGCAGTACTTC. Protein: CASSETEFYEQYF.